This T cell receptor beta chain was captured by sequencing in a study of blood T cell repertoires in COVID-19. Study details: COVID-19 samples, acute and convalescent, were from the United States, Italy and Spain.

This table comes from immunoSEQ multiplex PCR, and its TCRdb copy is limited to in-frame clones, with some not included. Of about 250,000 clones in the sample, about 86% were seen once. Trimming took off 7 bases at V and 4 bases at J, with 13 bases between the two ends. Per germline, CDR1 SQVTM and CDR2 ANQGSEA. The CDR3 loop spans 12 amino acids. Input material: peripheral blood. The chain links TRBV29-1 to TRBJ1-2; D ambiguous. The sequence came from an elderly man with acute or convalescent COVID-19. Here the CDR3 reads CSARFGSYGYTF. The CDR3 DNA sequence: TGCAGCGCCCGATTTGGCAGCTATGGCTACACCTTC.